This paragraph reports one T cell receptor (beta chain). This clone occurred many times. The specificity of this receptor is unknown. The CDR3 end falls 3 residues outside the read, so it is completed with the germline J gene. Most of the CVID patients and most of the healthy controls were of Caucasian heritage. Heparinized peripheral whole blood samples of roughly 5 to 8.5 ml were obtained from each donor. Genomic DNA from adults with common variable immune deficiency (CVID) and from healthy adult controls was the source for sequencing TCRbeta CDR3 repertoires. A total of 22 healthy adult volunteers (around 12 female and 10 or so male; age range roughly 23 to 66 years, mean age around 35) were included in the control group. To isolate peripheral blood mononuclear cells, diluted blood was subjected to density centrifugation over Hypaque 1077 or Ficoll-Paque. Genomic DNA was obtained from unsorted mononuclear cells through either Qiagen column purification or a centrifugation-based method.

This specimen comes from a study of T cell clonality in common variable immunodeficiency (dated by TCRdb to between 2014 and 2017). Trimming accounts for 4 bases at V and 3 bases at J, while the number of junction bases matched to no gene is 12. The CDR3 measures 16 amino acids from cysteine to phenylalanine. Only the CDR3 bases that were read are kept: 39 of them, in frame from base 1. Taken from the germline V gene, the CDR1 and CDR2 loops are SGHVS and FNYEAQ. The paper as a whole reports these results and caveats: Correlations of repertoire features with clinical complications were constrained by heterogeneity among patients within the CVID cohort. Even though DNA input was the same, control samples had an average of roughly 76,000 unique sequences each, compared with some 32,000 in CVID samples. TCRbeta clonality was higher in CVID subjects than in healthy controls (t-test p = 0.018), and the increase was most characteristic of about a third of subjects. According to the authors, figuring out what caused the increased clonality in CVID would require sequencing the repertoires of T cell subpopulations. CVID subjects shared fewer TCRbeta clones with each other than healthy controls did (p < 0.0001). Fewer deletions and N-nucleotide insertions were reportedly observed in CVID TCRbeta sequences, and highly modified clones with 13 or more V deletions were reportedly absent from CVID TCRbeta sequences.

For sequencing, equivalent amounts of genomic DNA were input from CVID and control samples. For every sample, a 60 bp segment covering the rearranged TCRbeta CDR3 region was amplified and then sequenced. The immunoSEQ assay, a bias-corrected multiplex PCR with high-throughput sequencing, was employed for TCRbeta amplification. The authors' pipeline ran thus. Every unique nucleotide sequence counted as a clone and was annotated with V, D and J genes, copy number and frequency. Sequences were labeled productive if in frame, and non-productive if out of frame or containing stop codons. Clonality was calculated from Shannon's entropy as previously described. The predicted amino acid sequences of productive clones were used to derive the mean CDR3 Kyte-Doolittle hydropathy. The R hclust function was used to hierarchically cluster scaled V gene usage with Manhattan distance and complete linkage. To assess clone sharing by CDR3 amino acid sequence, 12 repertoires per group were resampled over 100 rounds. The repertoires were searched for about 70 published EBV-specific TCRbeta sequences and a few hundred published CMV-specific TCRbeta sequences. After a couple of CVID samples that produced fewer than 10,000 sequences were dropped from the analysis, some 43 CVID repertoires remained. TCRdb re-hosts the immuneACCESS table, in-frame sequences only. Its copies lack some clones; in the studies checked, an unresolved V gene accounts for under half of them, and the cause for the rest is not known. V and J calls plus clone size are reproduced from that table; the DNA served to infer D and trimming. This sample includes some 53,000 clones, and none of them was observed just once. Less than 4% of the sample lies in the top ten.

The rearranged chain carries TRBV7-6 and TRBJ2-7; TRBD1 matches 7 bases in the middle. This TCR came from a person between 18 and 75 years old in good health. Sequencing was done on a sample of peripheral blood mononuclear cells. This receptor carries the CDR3 CASSSRTGTELYEQYF. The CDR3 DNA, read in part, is TGTGCCAGCAGCTCACGGACAGGCACGGAACTCTACGAG.